Presented here are 28 T cell receptor beta chains from one specimen sequenced in a study of blood T cell repertoires in COVID-19. This table comes from immunoSEQ multiplex PCR, and its TCRdb copy is limited to in-frame clones, with some not included. This table holds some 75,000 clones, 65% to 85% found once. Sequencing input: peripheral blood. These receptors all stem from a middle-aged man with COVID-19, enrolled during active disease.

Here the CDR3 reads CASSQTVAGGVTYNEQFF. CDR3 nucleotides: TGTGCCAGCAGCCAAACGGTAGCGGGAGGGGTGACCTACAATGAGCAGTTCTTC. The chain couples TRBV7-6 to TRBJ2-1; TRBD2 aligns across 11 bases. V shed 5 bases, J shed 2 bases, and the junction held 11 bases outside the gene matches. The CDR3 runs 18 residues. Germline lookup yields CDR1 SGHVS and CDR2 FNYEAQ.

This rearrangement joins TRBV4-2 to TRBJ2-7; D uncertain. This CDR3 is 11 amino acids long. Germline V lookup: CDR1 LGHNA, CDR2 YNFKEQ. Trimming pared 5 bases from V and 7 bases from J, leaving 9 bases between. CDR3 protein: CASSSAREQYF. The CDR3 nucleotides read TGTGCCAGCAGCTCTGCCAGGGAGCAGTACTTC.

This sequence joins TRBV28 and TRBJ2-7, with 7 bases aligning to TRBD1. There are 15 residues in the CDR3. Germline V lookup: CDR1 MDHEN, CDR2 SYDVKM. The trim removed 5 bases at V and 3 bases at J, leaving 10 bases unmatched. For the CDR3, the DNA is TGTGCCAGCAGTACCGTAGGGACAGCGGTCTACGAGCAGTACTTC. Translating it yields CASSTVGTAVYEQYF.

The V gene is TRBV6-5, the J gene TRBJ1-2, with D perhaps matching TRBD1 (6 bases). Trimming pared 9 bases from V and 4 bases from J, leaving 15 bases between. CDR3 length equals 13 residues. Germline CDR1 is MNHEY and CDR2 is SVGAGI. CDR3 amino acids: CASGAGVGYGYTF. As DNA, the CDR3 is TGTGCCAGTGGGGCAGGGGTCGGCTATGGCTACACCTTC.

The chain has TRBV6-2 or TRBV6-3 and TRBJ2-3, with a possible D match to TRBD2 (5 bases). Germline assignment: CDR1 MNHEY and CDR2 SVGEGT. Trimming took 2 bases from V and 4 from J, leaving 10 bases between them. The CDR3 contains 14 residues. The CDR3 region is CASSYEGPPDTQYF. CDR3 DNA: TGTGCCAGCAGTTACGAGGGTCCCCCAGATACGCAGTATTTT.

The genes are TRBV19 and TRBJ2-2, with D tentatively TRBD1 (6 bases). The CDR3 is made up of 16 amino acids. Germline V gives CDR1 LNHDA, CDR2 SQIVND (reference sequence). V lost 6 bases to trimming and J lost 3 bases, with 17 bases between them. The CDR3 region is CASSPERQVYTGELFF. DNA of the CDR3: TGTGCCAGTAGCCCAGAGCGACAGGTGTACACCGGGGAGCTGTTTTTT. The full variable domain, its missing parts supplied by reference TRBV19 and TRBJ2-2, is DGGITQSPKYLFRKEGQNVTLSCEQNLNHDAMYWYRQDPGQGLRLIYYSQIVNDFQKGDIAEGYSVSREKKESFPLTVTSAQKNPTAFYLCASSPERQVYTGELFFGEGSRLTVL.

Points on this clone: Different DNA sequences within this sample yield the same CDR3. This sequence joins TRBV7-8 and TRBJ2-7; 10 bases are a match to TRBD2. Trimming removed 3 bases from V and 2 bases from J; junction bases left unmatched: 1. CDR3 length equals 14 residues. The germline CDR1 and CDR2 sequences are SGHVS and FQNEAQ. The CDR3 sequence is CASSLGTSAYEQYF. In DNA, the CDR3 is TGTGCCAGCAGCTTGGGGACTAGCGCCTACGAGCAGTACTTC.

The chain couples TRBV11-3 to TRBJ2-7; TRBD2 agrees at 7 bases. The trim removed 3 bases at V and 5 bases at J, leaving 7 bases unmatched. Germline values: CDR1 SGHNT, CDR2 YENEEA. The CDR3 covers 14 residues. CDR3 protein: CASSFGGSKDEQYF. CDR3 bases: TGTGCCAGCAGCTTTGGCGGGAGCAAGGACGAGCAGTACTTC.

Only one count was recorded for this clone. The CDR3 reads CASSFRQAPNEKLFF. The CDR3 DNA reads as TGTGCCAGCAGCTTCCGACAGGCCCCTAATGAAAAACTGTTTTTT. This chain links TRBV7-2 with TRBJ1-4, with a possible D match to TRBD1 (6 bases). Germline loops: CDR1 SGHTA, CDR2 FQGNSA. The V and J ends lost 3 bases and 3 bases respectively, with 11 bases between them. The CDR3 has 15 amino acids.

The gene calls are TRBV6-1 and TRBJ1-1, with a weak D call TRBD1 (6 bases). Trimming removed 3 bases from V and 2 bases from J, with 10 bases in between. Germline assignment: CDR1 MNHNS and CDR2 SASEGT. This CDR3 is built from 14 residues. The CDR3 spells CASSETDRNTEAFF. DNA for the CDR3: TGTGCCAGCAGTGAGACGGACAGAAACACTGAAGCTTTCTTT.

The chain joins TRBV4-2 to TRBJ1-1, with D hard to call. The CDR3 totals 13 residues. V was cut by 7 bases and J by 6 bases, with 15 bases left in between. Germline V gene sequence: CDR1 LGHNA, CDR2 YNFKEQ. CDR3 loop: CASNQERRSEAFF. In DNA, the CDR3 is TGTGCCAGCAATCAGGAGCGGCGATCTGAAGCTTTCTTT.

The rearrangement uses TRBV5-5 and TRBJ2-6; D ambiguous. Deletions cut 7 bases from V and 2 bases from J, with 13 bases between. Germline loops: CDR1 SGHKS, CDR2 YYEKEE (reference sequence). This CDR3 is 15 amino acids long. In DNA, the CDR3 is TGTGCCAGCGGATCCGGGTTGACTGGGGCCAACGTCCTGACTTTC. Translating it yields CASGSGLTGANVLTF.

The V call is TRBV30, the J call TRBJ1-1, with D unclear. This CDR3 comprises 12 residues. The V gene's germline CDR1 is GTSNPN and CDR2 SVGIG (reference sequence). Between the trimmed V and J ends, which lost 3 bases and 8 bases, there was a span of 13 bases. Here the CDR3 DNA reads TGTGCCTGGAGAGAGTCTAGTTTCGAAGCTTTCTTT. This gives the protein CAWRESSFEAFF.

The V and J genes are TRBV30 and TRBJ2-7, with D hard to call. Looked up from germline, CDR1 is GTSNPN and CDR2 is SVGIG (reference sequence). The CDR3 is 10 residues long. Trimming took off 3 bases at V and 5 bases at J, with 5 bases between the two ends. The CDR3 protein is CAWSRNEQYF. CDR3 DNA: TGTGCCTGGAGCAGGAACGAGCAGTACTTC.

This sequence joins TRBV19 and TRBJ2-1; 9 nucleotides match TRBD2. Trimming at V came to 9 bases and at J to 4 bases, leaving 7 bases not matched to a gene. The CDR3 sequence is 14 residues long. Germline CDR1 and CDR2: LNHDA and SQIVND (reference sequence). The CDR3 bases are TGTGCCAGCACGACTAGCGGAGATTACAATGAGCAGTTCTTC. Translation: CASTTSGDYNEQFF.

The chain joins TRBV5-5 to TRBJ2-3; D not certain. The CDR3 is 14 amino acids. Germline V gene data show CDR1 as SGHKS and CDR2 as YYEKEE (reference sequence). V dropped 4 bases and J dropped 1 base, with 10 bases sitting between them. The CDR3 is CASSLFRGTDTQYF. The CDR3 DNA is TGTGCCAGCAGCCTGTTTCGGGGCACAGATACGCAGTATTTT.

The chain couples TRBV6-5 to TRBJ1-2, with D perhaps TRBD1 (5 bases). The germline CDR1 and CDR2 sequences are MNHEY and SVGAGI. V lost 6 bases and J 8 bases, leaving 13 bases between the germline ends. This CDR3 contains 12 residues. The CDR3 loop is CASRGHSGGYTF. CDR3 DNA sequence: TGTGCCAGCAGAGGACACTCTGGGGGCTACACCTTC.

This clone was counted a few times. This chain joins TRBV28 and TRBJ1-1; 7 bases align to TRBD1. The CDR3 covers 15 residues. Germline trimming cut 5 bases from V and 4 bases from J; bases unmatched to any gene: 10. Germline V gives CDR1 MDHEN, CDR2 SYDVKM. The CDR3 DNA reads TGTGCCAGCAGTACTTACAGGGGACGGGGCACTGAAGCTTTCTTT. Its protein product is CASSTYRGRGTEAFF.

The chain combines TRBV6-1 with TRBJ1-4; 9 positions match TRBD1. Per the germline V gene, CDR1 is MNHNS and CDR2 is SASEGT. Trimming at V came to 2 bases and at J to 7 bases, leaving 5 bases not matched to a gene. The CDR3 loop spans 15 amino acids. CDR3 sequence (DNA): TGTGCCAGCAGTGAATCACAGGGGGCGTCTGAAAAACTGTTTTTT. Translating it yields CASSESQGASEKLFF.

In DNA, the CDR3 is TGTGCCAGCAGCCCCAAAGAGGGACAGAGTTGGGACATTCAGTACTTC. This codes for CASSPKEGQSWDIQYF. The chain has TRBV3-1 (or the pseudogene TRBV3-2) and TRBJ2-4, with 7 bases fitting TRBD1. Looked up from germline, CDR1 is LGHDT and CDR2 is YNNKEL (reference sequence). V lost 4 bases and J lost 8; bases outside the gene matches: 14. The CDR3 is 16 residues long.

The chain has TRBV6-6 and TRBJ2-1; 13 bases agree with TRBD2. This CDR3 is built from 18 residues. The ends lost 5 bases at V and 2 bases at J; junction bases unmatched: 9. Germline assignment: CDR1 MNHNY and CDR2 SVGAGI (reference sequence). The CDR3 loop is CASSPRTSGSPPYNEQFF. In DNA form, the CDR3 reads TGTGCCAGCAGTCCCCGGACTAGCGGGAGTCCCCCCTACAATGAGCAGTTCTTC.

The chain is built from TRBV4-3 and TRBJ2-1; unclear D gene. CDR3 length equals 13 residues. Germline lookup yields CDR1 LGHNA and CDR2 YSLEER. The V and J ends lost 0 bases and 7 bases respectively, with 7 bases between them. CDR3 bases: TGCGCCAGCAGCCAAGAATTCGGTAATGAGCAGTTCTTC. It codes for CASSQEFGNEQFF.

The CDR3: CASSRAGTASRLEQFF. CDR3 sequence (DNA): TGTGCCAGCAGCAGGGCCGGGACTGCCTCCCGTCTTGAGCAGTTCTTC. The J gene is TRBJ2-1, the V gene TRBV7-8, with TRBD2 as a possible D gene (6 bases). V was shortened by 5 bases and J by 9 bases, with 23 bases between the two germline ends. Germline V gene sequence: CDR1 SGHVS, CDR2 FQNEAQ. This CDR3 contains 16 residues.

J is TRBJ2-7 and V is TRBV6-5; 11 bases agree with TRBD2. The ends lost 7 bases at V and 4 bases at J; junction bases unmatched: 9. From germline, CDR1 is MNHEY and CDR2 SVGAGI. The CDR3 loop spans 15 amino acids. The CDR3 protein is CASNLAGGENYEQYF. DNA of the CDR3: TGTGCCAGCAATCTAGCGGGAGGAGAAAATTACGAGCAGTACTTC.

The rearrangement links TRBV4-1 to TRBJ1-5, with a weak D call TRBD1 (5 bases). Trimming left V 0 bases short and J 9 bases short, with 24 bases between. This CDR3 has 18 amino acids. CDR1 is MGHRA, CDR2 YSYEKL, per germline. The CDR3 protein is CASSQDFRVGDGGRPQHF. As DNA, the CDR3 is TGCGCCAGCAGCCAAGATTTTCGGGTGGGGGACGGGGGTAGGCCCCAGCATTTT.

For the CDR3, the DNA is TGTGCCAGCAGCTTATGGAGTGGCGGGGAGACCCAGTACTTC. Protein: CASSLWSGGETQYF. The chain carries TRBV13 and TRBJ2-5, with D tentatively TRBD2 (5 bases). The germline gives CDR1 PRHDT, CDR2 FYEKMQ (reference sequence). CDR3 length equals 14 residues. V was cut by 2 bases and J by 5 bases, with 12 bases left in between. The whole variable domain, filled in from reference TRBV13 and TRBJ2-5, reads AAGVIQSPRHLIKEKRETATLKCYPIPRHDTVYWYQQGPGQDPQFLISFYEKMQSDKGSIPDRFSAQQFSDYHSELNMSSLELGDSALYFCASSLWSGGETQYFGPGTRLLVL.

The sample holds one count of this clone. This CDR3 is CASKTSGTDTQYF. The CDR3 DNA reads as TGCGCCAGCAAGACTAGCGGGACAGATACGCAGTATTTT. J is TRBJ2-3 and V is TRBV5-1; 10 bases match TRBD2. Germline lookup yields CDR1 SGHRS and CDR2 YFSETQ. V trimming: 6 bases; J trimming: 3 bases; junction bases outside the gene matches: 1. The CDR3 has 13 residues.

This chain joins TRBV19 and TRBJ2-5, with TRBD1 identical over 8 bases. CDR3 length: 14 residues. CDR1 and CDR2 (germline): LNHDA, SQIVND (reference sequence). Trimming took 5 bases from V and 5 from J; bases not matched to a gene: 7. In DNA form, the CDR3 reads TGTGCCAGTAGTGGAGACAGGGGTAGGGAGACCCAGTACTTC. Residues: CASSGDRGRETQYF.